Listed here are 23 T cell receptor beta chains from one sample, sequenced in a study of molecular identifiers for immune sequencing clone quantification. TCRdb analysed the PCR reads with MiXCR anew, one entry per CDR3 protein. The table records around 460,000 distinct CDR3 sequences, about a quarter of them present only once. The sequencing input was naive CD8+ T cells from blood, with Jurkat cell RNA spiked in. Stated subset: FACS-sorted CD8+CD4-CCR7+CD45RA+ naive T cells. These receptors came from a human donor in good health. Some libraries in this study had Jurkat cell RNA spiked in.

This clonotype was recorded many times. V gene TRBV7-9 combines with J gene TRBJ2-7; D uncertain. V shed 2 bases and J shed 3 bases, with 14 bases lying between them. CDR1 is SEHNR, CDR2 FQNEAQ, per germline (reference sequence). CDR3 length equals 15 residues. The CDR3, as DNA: TGTGCCAGCAGCTTACCTCAGGCAGAGAACTACGAGCAGTACTTC. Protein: CASSLPQAENYEQYF. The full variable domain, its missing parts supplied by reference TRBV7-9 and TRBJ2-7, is DTGVSQNPRHKITKRGQNVTFRCDPISEHNRLYWYRQTLGQGPEFLTYFQNEAQLEKSRLLSDRFSAERPKGSFSTLEIQRTEQGDSAMYLCASSLPQAENYEQYFGPGTRLTVT.

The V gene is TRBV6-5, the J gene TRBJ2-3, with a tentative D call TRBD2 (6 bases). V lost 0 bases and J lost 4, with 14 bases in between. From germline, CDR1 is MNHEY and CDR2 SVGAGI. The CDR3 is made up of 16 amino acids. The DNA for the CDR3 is TGTGCCAGCAGTTACTCGGGTAGCGGCGTCGCAGATACGCAGTATTTT. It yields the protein CASSYSGSGVADTQYF.

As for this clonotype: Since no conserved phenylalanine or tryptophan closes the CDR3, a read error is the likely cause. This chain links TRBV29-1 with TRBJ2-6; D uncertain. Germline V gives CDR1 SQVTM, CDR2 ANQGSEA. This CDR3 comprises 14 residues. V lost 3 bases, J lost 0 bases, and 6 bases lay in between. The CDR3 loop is CSVEGSSGANVLTL. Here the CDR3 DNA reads TGCAGCGTTGAGGGATCCTCTGGGGCCAACGTCCTGACTCTC.

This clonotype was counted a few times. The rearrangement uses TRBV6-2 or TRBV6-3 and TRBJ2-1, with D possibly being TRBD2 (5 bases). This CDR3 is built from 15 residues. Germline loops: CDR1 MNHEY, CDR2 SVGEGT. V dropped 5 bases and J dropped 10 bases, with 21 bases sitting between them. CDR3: CASSAPGSPWREQFF. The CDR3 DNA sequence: TGTGCCAGCAGTGCACCCGGGTCCCCCTGGAGGGAGCAGTTCTTC.

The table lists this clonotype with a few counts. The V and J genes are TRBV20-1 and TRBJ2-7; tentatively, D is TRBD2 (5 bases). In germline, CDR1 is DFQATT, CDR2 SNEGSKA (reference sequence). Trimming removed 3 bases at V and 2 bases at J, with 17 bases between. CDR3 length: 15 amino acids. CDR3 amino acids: CSASKPGFTPYEQYF. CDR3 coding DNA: TGCAGTGCTAGTAAACCGGGATTTACTCCCTACGAGCAGTACTTC.

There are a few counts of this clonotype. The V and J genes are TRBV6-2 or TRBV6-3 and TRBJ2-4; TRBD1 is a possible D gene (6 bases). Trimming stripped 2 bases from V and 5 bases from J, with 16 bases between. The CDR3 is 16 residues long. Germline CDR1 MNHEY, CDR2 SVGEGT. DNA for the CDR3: TGTGCCAGCAGTTACCCACAGGGCCCGGCCGAAAACATTCAGTACTTC. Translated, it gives CASSYPQGPAENIQYF.

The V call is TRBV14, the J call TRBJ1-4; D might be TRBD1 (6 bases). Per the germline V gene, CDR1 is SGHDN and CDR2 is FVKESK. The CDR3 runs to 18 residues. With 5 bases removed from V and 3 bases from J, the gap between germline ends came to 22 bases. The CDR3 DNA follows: TGTGCCAGCAGCAACGACAAGGACAGCGGCATGGCTAATGAAAAACTGTTTTTT. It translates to CASSNDKDSGMANEKLFF.

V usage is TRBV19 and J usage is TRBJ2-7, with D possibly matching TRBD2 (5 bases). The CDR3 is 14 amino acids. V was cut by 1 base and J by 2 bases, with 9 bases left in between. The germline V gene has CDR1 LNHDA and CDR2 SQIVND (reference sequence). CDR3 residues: CASSIASGTYEQYF. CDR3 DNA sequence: TGTGCCAGTAGTATAGCGAGCGGTACCTACGAGCAGTACTTC.

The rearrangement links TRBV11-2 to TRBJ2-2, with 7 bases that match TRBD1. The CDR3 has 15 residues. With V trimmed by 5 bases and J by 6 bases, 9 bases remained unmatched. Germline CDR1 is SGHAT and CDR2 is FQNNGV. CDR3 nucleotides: TGTGCCAGCAGCCCCGACAGGGCGATGTCCGGGGAGCTGTTTTTT. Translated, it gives CASSPDRAMSGELFF.

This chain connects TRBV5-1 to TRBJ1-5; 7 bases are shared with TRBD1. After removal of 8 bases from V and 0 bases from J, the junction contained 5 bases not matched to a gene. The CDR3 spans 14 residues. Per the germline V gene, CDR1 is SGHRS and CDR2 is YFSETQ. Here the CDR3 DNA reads TGCGCCAGATGGGACAGCTATAGCAATCAGCCCCAGCATTTT. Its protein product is CARWDSYSNQPQHF.

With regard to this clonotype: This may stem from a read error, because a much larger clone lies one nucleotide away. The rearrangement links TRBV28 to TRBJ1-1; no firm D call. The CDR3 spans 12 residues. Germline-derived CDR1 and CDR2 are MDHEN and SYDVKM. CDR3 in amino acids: CAALGLSTEALF. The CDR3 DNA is TGTGCCGCGCTGGGGTTGAGCACTGAAGCTCTCTTT.

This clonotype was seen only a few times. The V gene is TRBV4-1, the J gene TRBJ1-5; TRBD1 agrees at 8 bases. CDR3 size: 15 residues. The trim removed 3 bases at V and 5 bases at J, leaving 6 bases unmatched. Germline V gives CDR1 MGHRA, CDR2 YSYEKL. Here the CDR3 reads CASSHVGQGHQPQHF. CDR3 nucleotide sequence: TGCGCCAGCAGCCACGTAGGACAGGGACATCAGCCCCAGCATTTT.

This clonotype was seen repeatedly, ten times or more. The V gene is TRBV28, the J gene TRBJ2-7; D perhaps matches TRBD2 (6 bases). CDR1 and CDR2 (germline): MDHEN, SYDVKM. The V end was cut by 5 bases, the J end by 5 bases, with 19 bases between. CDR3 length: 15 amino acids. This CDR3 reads CASSKPGTGVDEQYF. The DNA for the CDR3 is TGTGCCAGCAGTAAGCCCGGGACTGGAGTCGACGAGCAGTACTTC.

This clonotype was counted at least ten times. The chain's CDR3 is CASRFHGGTTEAFF. The CDR3 DNA reads TGTGCCAGCAGATTCCATGGGGGGACCACTGAAGCTTTCTTT. The genes are TRBV12-3 or TRBV12-4 and TRBJ1-1; TRBD1 might be the D (5 bases). Trimming removed 6 bases at V and 4 bases at J, with 15 bases between. This CDR3 has 14 amino acids.

The CDR3 nucleotides are TGTGCCATCCGACAGGGGGCTTTCACAGATACGCAGTATTTT. Amino acids: CAIRQGAFTDTQYF. The gene calls are TRBV10-3 and TRBJ2-3, with 10 bases lining up with TRBD1. Trimming took 8 bases from V and 2 from J; bases not matched to a gene: 4. The CDR3 has 14 residues. The germline V gene has CDR1 ENHRY and CDR2 SYGVKD.

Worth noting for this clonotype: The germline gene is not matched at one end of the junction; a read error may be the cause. The CDR3 protein is CAGSQGAGPGDEQYF. CDR3 DNA sequence: TGTGCCGGCAGCCAAGGGGCAGGGCCGGGGGACGAGCAGTACTTC. This sequence joins TRBV3-1 and TRBJ2-7, with a weak D call TRBD2 (6 bases). The V gene's germline CDR1 is LGHDT and CDR2 YNNKEL (reference sequence). The CDR3 consists of 15 residues.

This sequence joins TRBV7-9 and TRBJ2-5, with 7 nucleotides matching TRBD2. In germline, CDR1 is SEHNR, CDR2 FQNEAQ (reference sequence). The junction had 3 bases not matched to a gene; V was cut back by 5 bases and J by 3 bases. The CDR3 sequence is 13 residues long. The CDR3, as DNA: TGTGCCAGCAGCCAAGGACTAGAAGAGACCCAGTACTTC. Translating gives CASSQGLEETQYF. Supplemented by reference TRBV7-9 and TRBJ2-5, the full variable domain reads DTGVSQNPRHKITKRGQNVTFRCDPISEHNRLYWYRQTLGQGPEFLTYFQNEAQLEKSRLLSDRFSAERPKGSFSTLEIQRTEQGDSAMYLCASSQGLEETQYFGPGTRLLVL.

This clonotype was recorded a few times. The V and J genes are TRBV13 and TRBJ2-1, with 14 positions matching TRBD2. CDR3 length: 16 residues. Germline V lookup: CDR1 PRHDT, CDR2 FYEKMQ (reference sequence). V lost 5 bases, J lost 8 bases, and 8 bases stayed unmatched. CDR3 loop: CASSPSGLAGGYEQFF. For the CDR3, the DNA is TGTGCCAGCAGCCCCTCAGGACTAGCGGGGGGTTATGAGCAGTTCTTC.

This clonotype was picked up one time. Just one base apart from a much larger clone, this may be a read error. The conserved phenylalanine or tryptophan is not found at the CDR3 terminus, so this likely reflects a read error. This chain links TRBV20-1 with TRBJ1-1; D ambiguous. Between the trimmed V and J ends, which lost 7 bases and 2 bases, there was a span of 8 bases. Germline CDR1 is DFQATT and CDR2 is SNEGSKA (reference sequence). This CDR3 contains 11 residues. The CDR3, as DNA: TGCAGTGGGGCCCTTAACACTGAAGCTTTCCTT. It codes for CSGALNTEAFL.

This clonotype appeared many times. CDR3 sequence reads: CASSLRGTGYTEAFF. DNA of the CDR3: TGCGCCAGCAGCTTAAGAGGAACAGGGTACACTGAAGCTTTCTTT. J is TRBJ1-1 and V is TRBV5-1; D may be TRBD1 (6 bases). Trimming left V 2 bases short and J 3 bases short, with 14 bases between. CDR3 length: 15 amino acids. CDR1 and CDR2 from the germline V gene are SGHRS and YFSETQ.

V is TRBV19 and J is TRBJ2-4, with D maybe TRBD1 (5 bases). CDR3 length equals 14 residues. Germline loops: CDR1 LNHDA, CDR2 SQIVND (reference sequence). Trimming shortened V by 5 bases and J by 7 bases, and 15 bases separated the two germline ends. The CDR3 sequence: CASSSSGSGNIQYF. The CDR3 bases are TGTGCCAGTAGTTCTTCAGGGTCTGGTAACATTCAGTACTTC.

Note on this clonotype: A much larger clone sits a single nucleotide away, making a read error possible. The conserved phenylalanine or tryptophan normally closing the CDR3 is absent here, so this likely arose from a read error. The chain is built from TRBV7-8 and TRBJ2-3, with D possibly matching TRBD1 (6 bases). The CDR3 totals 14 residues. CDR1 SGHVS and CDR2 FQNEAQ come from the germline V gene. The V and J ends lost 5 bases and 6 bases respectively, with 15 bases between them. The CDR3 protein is CASSPTGFLDTQYL. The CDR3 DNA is TGTGCCAGCAGCCCTACAGGGTTTTTGGATACGCAGTATCTT.

The CDR3 DNA reads as TGTGCCAGCAGCCAAGTTCGGGTCGAGCGGGGGCCCCCCTACAATGAGCAGTTCTTC. This codes for CASSQVRVERGPPYNEQFF. This sequence joins TRBV3-1 and TRBJ2-1; 8 bases line up with TRBD2. Trimming removed 1 base from V and 2 bases from J; junction bases left unmatched: 13. The CDR3 extends over 19 amino acids. Germline V gene data show CDR1 as LGHDT and CDR2 as YNNKEL (reference sequence).